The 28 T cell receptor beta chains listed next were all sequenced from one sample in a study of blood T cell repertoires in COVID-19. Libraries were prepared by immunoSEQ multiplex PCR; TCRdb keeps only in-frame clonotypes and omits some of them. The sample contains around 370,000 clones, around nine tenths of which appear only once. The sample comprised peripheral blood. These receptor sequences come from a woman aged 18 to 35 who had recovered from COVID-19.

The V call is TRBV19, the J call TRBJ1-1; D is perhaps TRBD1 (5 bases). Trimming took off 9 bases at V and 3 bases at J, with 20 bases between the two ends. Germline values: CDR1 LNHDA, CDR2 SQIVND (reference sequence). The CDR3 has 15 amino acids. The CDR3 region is CASALARGLDTEAFF. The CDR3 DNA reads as TGTGCCAGCGCGTTGGCAAGGGGATTGGACACTGAAGCTTTCTTT.

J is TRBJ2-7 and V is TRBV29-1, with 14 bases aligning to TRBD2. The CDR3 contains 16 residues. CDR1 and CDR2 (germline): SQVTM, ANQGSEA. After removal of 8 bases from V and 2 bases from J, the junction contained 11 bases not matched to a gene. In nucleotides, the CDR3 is TGCAGCCCCTCCGGGACTAGCGGGAGACGGGCCTACGAGCAGTACGTC. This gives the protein CSPSGTSGRRAYEQYV.

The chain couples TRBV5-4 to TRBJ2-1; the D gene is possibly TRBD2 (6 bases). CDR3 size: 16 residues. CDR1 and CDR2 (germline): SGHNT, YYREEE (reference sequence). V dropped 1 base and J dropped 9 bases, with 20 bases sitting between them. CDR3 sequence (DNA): TGTGCCAGCAGCTTGCGTCGGGAGAGTCCCGATCCTGAGCAGTTCTTC. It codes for CASSLRRESPDPEQFF.

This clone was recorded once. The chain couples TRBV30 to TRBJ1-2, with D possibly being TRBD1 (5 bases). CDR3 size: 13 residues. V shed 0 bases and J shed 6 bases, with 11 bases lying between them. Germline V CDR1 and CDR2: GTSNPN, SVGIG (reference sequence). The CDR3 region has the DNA TGTGCCTGGAGTGTATCTGGGGCGGATGGCTACACCTTC. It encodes CAWSVSGADGYTF. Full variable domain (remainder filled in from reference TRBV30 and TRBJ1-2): SQTIHQWPATLVQPVGSPLSLECTVEGTSNPNLYWYRQAAGRGLQLLFYSVGIGQISSEVPQNLSASRPQDRQFILSSKKLLLSDSGFYLCAWSVSGADGYTFGSGTRLTVV.

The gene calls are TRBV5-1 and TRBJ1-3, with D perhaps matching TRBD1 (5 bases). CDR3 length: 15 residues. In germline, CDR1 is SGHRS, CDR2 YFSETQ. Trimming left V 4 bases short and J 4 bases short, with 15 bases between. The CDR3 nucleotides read TGCGCCAGCAGCATTAGCGGGACGGAGGGAAACACCATATATTTT. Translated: CASSISGTEGNTIYF. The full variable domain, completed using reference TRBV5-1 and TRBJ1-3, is KAGVTQTPRYLIKTRGQQVTLSCSPISGHRSVSWYQQTPGQGLQFLFEYFSETQRNKGNFPGRFSGRQFSNSRSEMNVSTLELGDSALYLCASSISGTEGNTIYFGEGSWLTVV.

The CDR3: CASSPAGHSGNTIYF. In DNA form, the CDR3 reads TGTGCCAGCAGCCCAGCAGGGCACTCTGGAAACACCATATATTTT. The gene calls are TRBV7-2 and TRBJ1-3, with a possible D match to TRBD1 (5 bases). V gave up 5 bases and J gave up 0 bases, with 11 bases separating them. The germline V gene has CDR1 SGHTA and CDR2 FQGNSA. The CDR3 spans 15 residues.

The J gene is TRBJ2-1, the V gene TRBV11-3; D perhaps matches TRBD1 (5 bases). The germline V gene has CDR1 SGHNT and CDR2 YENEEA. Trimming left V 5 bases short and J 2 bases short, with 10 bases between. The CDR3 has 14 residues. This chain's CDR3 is CASSPRQPYNEQFF. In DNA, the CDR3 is TGTGCCAGCAGCCCTCGACAGCCCTACAATGAGCAGTTCTTC.

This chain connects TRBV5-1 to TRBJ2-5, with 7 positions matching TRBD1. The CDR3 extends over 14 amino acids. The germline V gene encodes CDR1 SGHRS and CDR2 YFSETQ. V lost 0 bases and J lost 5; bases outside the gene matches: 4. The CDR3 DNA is TGCGCCAGCAGCTTGGCCCCACAGGGGGAGACCCAGTACTTC. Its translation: CASSLAPQGETQYF.

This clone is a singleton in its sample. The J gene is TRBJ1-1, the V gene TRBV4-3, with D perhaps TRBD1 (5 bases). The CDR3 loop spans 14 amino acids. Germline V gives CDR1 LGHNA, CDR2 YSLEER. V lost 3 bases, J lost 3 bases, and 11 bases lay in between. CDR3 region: CASSQTRVDTEAFF. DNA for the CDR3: TGCGCCAGCAGCCAGACCAGGGTTGACACTGAAGCTTTCTTT.

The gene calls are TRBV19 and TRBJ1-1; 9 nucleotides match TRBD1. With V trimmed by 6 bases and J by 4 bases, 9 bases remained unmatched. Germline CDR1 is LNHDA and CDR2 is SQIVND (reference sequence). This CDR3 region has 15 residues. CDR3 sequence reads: CASSVTGGSGTEAFF. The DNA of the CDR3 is TGTGCCAGTAGCGTAACAGGGGGCTCTGGCACTGAAGCTTTCTTT.

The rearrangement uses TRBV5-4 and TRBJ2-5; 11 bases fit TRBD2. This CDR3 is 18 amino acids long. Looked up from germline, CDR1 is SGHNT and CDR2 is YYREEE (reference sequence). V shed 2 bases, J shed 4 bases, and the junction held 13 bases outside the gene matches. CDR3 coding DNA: TGTGCCAGCAGCTTTAGCGGGAGGGCGCTGAGGAGAGGAGAGACCCAGTACTTC. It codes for CASSFSGRALRRGETQYF.

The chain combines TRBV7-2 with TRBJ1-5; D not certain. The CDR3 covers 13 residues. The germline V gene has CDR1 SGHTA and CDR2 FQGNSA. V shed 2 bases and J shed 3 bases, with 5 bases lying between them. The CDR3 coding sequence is TGTGCCAGCAGCTTACGGTTCAATCAGCCCCAGCATTTT. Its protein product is CASSLRFNQPQHF.

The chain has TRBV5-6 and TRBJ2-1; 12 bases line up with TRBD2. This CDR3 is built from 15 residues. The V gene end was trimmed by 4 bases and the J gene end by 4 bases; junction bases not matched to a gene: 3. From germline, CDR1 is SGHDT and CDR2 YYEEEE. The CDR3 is CASSAGLAGYNEQFF. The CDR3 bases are TGTGCCAGCAGCGCGGGACTAGCGGGTTACAATGAGCAGTTCTTC.

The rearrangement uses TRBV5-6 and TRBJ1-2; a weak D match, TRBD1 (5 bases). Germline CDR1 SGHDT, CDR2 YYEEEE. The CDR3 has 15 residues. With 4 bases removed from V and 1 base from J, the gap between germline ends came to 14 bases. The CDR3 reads CASSPRQFINYGYTF. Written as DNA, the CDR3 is TGTGCCAGCAGCCCCCGACAGTTTATTAACTATGGCTACACCTTC.

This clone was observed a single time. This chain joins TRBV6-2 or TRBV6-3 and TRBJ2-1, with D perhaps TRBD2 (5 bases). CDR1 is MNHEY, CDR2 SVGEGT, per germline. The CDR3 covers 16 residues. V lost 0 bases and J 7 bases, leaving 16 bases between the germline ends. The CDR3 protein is CASSYSTRVPRNEQFF. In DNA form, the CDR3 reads TGTGCCAGCAGTTACTCGACGCGGGTGCCGAGAAATGAGCAGTTCTTC.

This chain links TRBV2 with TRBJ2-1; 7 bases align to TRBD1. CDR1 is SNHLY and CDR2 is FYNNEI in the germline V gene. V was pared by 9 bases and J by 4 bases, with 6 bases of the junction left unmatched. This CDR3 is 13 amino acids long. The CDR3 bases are TGTGCCAGTTCCGGGACAGATTACAATGAGCAGTTCTTC. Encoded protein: CASSGTDYNEQFF.

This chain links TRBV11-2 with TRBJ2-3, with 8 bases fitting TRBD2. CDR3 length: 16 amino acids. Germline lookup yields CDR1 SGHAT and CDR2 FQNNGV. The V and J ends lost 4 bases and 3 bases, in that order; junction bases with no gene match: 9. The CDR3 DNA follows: TGTGCCAGCAGCTCCTACGGGAGGGAGGGGACAGATACGCAGTATTTT. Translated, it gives CASSSYGREGTDTQYF. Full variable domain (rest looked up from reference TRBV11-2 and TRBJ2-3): EAGVAQSPRYKIIEKRQSVAFWCNPISGHATLYWYQQILGQGPKLLIQFQNNGVVDDSQLPKDRFSAERLKGVDSTLKIQPAKLEDSAVYLCASSSYGREGTDTQYFGPGTRLTVL.

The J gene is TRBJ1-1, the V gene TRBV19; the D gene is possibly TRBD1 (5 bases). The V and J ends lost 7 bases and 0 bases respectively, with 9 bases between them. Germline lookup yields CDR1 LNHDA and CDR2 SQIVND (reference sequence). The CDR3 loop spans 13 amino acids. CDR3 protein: CASMRGMNTEAFF. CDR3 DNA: TGTGCCAGTATGCGGGGGATGAACACTGAAGCTTTCTTT.

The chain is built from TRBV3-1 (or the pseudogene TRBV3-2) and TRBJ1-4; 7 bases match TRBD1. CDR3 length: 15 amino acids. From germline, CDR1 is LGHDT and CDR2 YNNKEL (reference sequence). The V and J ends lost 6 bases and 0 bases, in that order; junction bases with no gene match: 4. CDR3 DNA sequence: TGTGCCAGCAGTACTACAGGGGCAACTAATGAAAAACTGTTTTTT. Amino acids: CASSTTGATNEKLFF.

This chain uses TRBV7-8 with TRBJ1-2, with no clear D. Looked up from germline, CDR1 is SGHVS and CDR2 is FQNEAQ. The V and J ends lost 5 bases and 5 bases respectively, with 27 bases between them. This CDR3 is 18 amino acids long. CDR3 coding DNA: TGTGCCAGCAGCAGTACCTTCTTTCGGGGAACTTTCTGGTATGGCTACACCTTC. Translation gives CASSSTFFRGTFWYGYTF.

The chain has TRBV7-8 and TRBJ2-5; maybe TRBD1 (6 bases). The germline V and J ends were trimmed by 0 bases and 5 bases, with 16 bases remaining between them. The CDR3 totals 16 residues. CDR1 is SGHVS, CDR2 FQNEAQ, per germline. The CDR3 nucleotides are TGTGCCAGCAGCTTAGCGGCGGCAGGGGATTTCGAGACCCAGTACTTC. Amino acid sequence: CASSLAAAGDFETQYF. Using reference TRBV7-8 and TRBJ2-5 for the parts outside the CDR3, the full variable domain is GAGVSQSPRYKVAKRGQDVALRCDPISGHVSLFWYQQALGQGPEFLTYFQNEAQLDKSGLPSDRFFAERPEGSVSTLKIQRTQQEDSAVYLCASSLAAAGDFETQYFGPGTRLLVL.

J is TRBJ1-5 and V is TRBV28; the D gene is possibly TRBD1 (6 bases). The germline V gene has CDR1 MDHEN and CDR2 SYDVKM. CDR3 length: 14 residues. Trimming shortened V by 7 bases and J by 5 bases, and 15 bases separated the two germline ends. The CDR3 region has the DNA TGTGCCAGCATCCCCGGGACACTGGATCAGCCCCAGCATTTT. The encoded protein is CASIPGTLDQPQHF.

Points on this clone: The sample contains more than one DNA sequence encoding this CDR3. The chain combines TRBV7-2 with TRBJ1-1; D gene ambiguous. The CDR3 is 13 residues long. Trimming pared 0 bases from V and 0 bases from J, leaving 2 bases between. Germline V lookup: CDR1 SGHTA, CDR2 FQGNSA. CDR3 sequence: CASSLALNTEAFF. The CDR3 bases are TGTGCCAGCAGCTTAGCCTTGAACACTGAAGCTTTCTTT.

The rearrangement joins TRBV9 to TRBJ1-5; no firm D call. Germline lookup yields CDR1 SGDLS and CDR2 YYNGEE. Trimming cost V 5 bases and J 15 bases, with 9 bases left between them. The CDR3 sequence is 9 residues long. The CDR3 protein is CASSPLRHF. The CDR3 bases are TGTGCCAGCAGTCCCCTCCGGCATTTT. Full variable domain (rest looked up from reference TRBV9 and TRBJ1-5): DSGVTQTPKHLITATGQRVTLRCSPRSGDLSVYWYQQSLDQGLQFLIQYYNGEERAKGNILERFSAQQFPDLHSELNLSSLELGDSALYFCASSPLRHFGDGTRLSIL.

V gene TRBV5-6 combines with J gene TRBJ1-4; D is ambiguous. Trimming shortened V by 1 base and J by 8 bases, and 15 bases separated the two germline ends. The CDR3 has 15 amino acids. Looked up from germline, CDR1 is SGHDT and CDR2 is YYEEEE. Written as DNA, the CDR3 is TGTGCCAGCAGCTTGCGCCGGGAACTTAAAGAAAAACTGTTTTTT. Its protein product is CASSLRRELKEKLFF. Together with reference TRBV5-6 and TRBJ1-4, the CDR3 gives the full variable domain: DAGVTQSPTHLIKTRGQQVTLRCSPKSGHDTVSWYQQALGQGPQFIFQYYEEEERQRGNFPDRFSGHQFPNYSSELNVNALLLGDSALYLCASSLRRELKEKLFFGSGTQLSVL.

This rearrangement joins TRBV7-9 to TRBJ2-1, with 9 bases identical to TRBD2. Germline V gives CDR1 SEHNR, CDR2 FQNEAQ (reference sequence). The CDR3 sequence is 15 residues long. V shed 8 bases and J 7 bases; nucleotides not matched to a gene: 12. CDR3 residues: CASVITLAGVNEQFF. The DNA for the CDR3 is TGTGCCAGCGTTATCACGTTAGCGGGAGTAAATGAGCAGTTCTTC. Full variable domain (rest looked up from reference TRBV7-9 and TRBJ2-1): DTGVSQNPRHKITKRGQNVTFRCDPISEHNRLYWYRQTLGQGPEFLTYFQNEAQLEKSRLLSDRFSAERPKGSFSTLEIQRTEQGDSAMYLCASVITLAGVNEQFFGPGTRLTVL.

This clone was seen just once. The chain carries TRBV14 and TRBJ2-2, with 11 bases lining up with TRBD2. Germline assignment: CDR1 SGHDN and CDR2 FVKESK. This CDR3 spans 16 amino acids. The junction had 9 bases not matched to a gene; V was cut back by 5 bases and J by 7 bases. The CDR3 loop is CASSVLAGEGGGELFF. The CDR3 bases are TGTGCCAGCAGCGTACTAGCGGGAGAAGGTGGCGGGGAGCTGTTTTTT. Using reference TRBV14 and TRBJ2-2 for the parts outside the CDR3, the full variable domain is EAGVTQFPSHSVIEKGQTVTLRCDPISGHDNLYWYRRVMGKEIKFLLHFVKESKQDESGMPNNRFLAERTGGTYSTLKVQPAELEDSGVYFCASSVLAGEGGGELFFGEGSRLTVL.

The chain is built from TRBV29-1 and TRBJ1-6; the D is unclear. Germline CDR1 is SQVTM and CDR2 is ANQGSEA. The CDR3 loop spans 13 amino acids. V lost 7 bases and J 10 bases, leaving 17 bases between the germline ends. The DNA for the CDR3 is TGCAGCGCCAGAGCGACGTCTGGGTCACCCCTCCACTTT. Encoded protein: CSARATSGSPLHF.